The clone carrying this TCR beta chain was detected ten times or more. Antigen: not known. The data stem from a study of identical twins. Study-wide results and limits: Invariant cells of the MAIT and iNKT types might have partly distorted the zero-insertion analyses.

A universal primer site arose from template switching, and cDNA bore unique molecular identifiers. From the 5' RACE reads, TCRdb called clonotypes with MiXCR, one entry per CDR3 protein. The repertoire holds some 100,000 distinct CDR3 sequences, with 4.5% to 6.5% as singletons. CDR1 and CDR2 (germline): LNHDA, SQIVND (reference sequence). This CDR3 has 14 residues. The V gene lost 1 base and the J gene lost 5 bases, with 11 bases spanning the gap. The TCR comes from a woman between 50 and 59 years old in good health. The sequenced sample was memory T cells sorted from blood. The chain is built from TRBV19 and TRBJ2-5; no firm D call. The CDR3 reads CASSIGLGLETQYF. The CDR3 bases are TGTGCCAGTAGTATAGGTCTCGGGCTGGAGACCCAGTACTTC.